The clone carrying this TCR beta chain has ten or more counts. TCR beta CDR3 region amplification was performed from RNA transcripts. First-round RT-PCR of the TCR CDR3 relied on the HTBI primer set. TCRdb analysed the multiplex PCR reads with MiXCR anew, one entry per CDR3 protein. The sample contains roughly 560,000 distinct CDR3 sequences, roughly 14% of which appear only once. The V and J ends lost 0 bases and 6 bases, in that order; junction bases with no gene match: 7. The CDR3 spans 15 residues. Germline values: CDR1 SGHTA, CDR2 FQGTGA. These data originate in a study of T cells in Graves' hyperthyroidism and ophthalmopathy. In the ophthalmopathy cohort, Clinical Activity Score was at least 3, NOSPECS grade at least 4, and duration under 3 months. Every diagnosis used clinical symptoms, serum thyroxine and TRAb, thyroid ultrasound and orbital computed tomography. Fresh peripheral blood, approximately 10 ml, was the source of the PBMCs.

The sequence came from a woman in her thirties or forties with Graves' ophthalmopathy. The chain links TRBV7-3 to TRBJ1-1, with 7 bases identical to TRBD1. The sample comprised blood. The CDR3 DNA reads TGTGCCAGCAGCTTAACCAACCAGGGGGTCTCTGAAGCTTTCTTT. This codes for CASSLTNQGVSEAFF.